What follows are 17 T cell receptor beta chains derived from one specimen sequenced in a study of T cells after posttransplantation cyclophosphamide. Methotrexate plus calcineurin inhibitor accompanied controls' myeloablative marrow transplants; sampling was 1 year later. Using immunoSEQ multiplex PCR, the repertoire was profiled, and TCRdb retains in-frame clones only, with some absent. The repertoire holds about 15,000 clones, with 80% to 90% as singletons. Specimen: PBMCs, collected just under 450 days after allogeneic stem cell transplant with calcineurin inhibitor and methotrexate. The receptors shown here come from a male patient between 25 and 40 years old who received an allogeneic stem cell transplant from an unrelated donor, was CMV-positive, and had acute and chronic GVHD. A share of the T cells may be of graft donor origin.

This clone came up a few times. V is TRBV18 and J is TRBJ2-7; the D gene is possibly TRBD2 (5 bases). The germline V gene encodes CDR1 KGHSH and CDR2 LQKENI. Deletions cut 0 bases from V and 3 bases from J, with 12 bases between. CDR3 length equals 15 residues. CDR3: CASSPPNSEGYEQYF. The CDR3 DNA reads TGTGCCAGCTCACCACCGAATAGCGAGGGCTACGAGCAGTACTTC. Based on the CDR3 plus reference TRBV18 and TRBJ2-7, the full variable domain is NAGVMQNPRHLVRRRGQEARLRCSPMKGHSHVYWYRQLPEEGLKFMVYLQKENIIDESGMPKERFSAEFPKEGPSILRIQQVVRGDSAAYFCASSPPNSEGYEQYFGPGTRLTVT.

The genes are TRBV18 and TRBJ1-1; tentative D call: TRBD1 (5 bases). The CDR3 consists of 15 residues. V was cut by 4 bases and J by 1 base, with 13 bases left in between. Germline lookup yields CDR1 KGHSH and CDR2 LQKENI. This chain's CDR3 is CASSQYGGTNTEAFF. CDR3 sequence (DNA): TGTGCCAGCTCACAATATGGGGGGACGAACACTGAAGCTTTCTTT.

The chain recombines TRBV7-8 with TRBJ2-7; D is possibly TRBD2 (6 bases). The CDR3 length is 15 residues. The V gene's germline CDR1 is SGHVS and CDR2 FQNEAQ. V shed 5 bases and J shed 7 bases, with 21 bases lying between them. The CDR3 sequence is CASSAPSRGSWEQYF. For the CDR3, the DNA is TGTGCCAGCAGCGCACCCTCCCGGGGGTCTTGGGAGCAGTACTTC.

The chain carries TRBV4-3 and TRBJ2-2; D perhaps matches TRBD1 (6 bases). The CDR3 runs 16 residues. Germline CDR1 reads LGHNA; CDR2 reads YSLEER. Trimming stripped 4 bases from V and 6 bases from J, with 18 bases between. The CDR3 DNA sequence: TGCGCCAGCAGCCTCCTCATTAGGGGGAGTGCCGGGGAGCTGTTTTTT. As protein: CASSLLIRGSAGELFF.

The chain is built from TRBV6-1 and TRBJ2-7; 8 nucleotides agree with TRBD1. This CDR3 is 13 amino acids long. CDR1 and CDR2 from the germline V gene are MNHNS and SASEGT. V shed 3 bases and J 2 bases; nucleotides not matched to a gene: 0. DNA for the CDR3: TGTGCCAGCAGTGACAGGGGGCCCTACGAGCAGTACTTC. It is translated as CASSDRGPYEQYF.

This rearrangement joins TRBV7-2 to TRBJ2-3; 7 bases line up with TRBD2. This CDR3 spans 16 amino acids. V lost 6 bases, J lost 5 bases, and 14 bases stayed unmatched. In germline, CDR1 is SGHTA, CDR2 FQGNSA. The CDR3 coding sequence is TGTGCCAGCAGTGAAGCTAGCGGCTGGGCGTTAGATACGCAGTATTTT. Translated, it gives CASSEASGWALDTQYF. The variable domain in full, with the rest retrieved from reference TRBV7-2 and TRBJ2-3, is GAGVSQSPSNKVTEKGKDVELRCDPISGHTALYWYRQSLGQGLEFLIYFQGNSAPDKSGLPSDRFSAERTGGSVSTLTIQRTQQEDSAVYLCASSEASGWALDTQYFGPGTRLTVL.

The DNA for the CDR3 is TGTGCCAGCAGCTCCGACAGGGGGCTCTACAATGAGCAGTTCTTC. It encodes CASSSDRGLYNEQFF. This chain joins TRBV5-4 and TRBJ2-1; 10 bases match TRBD1. The CDR3 is made up of 15 amino acids. Trimming took 3 bases from V and 3 from J; bases not matched to a gene: 3. Germline-derived CDR1 and CDR2 are SGHNT and YYREEE (reference sequence).

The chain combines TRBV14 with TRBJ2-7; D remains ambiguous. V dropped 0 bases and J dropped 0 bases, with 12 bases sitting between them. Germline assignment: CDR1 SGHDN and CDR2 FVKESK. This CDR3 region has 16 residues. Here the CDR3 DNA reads TGTGCCAGCAGCCAAGAGGCGGCCGGGTTCTCCTACGAGCAGTACTTC. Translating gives CASSQEAAGFSYEQYF.

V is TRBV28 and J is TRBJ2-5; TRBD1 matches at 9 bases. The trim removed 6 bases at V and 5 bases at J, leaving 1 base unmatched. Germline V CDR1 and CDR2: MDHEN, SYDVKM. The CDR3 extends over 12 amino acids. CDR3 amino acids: CASRTGGETQYF. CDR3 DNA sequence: TGTGCCAGCAGGACAGGGGGGGAGACCCAGTACTTC.

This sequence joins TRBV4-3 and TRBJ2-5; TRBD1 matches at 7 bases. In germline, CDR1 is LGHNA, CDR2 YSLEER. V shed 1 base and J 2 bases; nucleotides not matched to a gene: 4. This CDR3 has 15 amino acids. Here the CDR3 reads CASSQGPGQQETQYF. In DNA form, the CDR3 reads TGCGCCAGCAGCCAAGGGCCGGGACAGCAAGAGACCCAGTACTTC.

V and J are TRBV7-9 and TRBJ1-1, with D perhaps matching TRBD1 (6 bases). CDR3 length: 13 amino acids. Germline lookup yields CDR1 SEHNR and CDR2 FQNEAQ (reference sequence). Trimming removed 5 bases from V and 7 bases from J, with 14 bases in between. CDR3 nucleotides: TGTGCCAGCAGCCGTGACAGGTTAGGTGAAGCTTTCTTT. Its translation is CASSRDRLGEAFF.

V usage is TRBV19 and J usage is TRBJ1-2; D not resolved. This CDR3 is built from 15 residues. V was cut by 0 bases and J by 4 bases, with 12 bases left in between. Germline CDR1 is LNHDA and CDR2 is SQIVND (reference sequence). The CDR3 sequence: CASSIELEVTYGYTF. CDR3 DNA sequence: TGTGCCAGTAGTATAGAATTAGAGGTTACCTATGGCTACACCTTC. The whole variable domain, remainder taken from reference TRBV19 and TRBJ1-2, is DGGITQSPKYLFRKEGQNVTLSCEQNLNHDAMYWYRQDPGQGLRLIYYSQIVNDFQKGDIAEGYSVSREKKESFPLTVTSAQKNPTAFYLCASSIELEVTYGYTFGSGTRLTVV.

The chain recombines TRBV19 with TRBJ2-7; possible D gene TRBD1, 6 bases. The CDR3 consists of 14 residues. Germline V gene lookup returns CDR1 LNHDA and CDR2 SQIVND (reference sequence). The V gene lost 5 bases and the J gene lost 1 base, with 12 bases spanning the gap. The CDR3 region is CASSGTSSSYEQYF. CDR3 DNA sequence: TGTGCCAGTAGTGGGACATCGTCTTCCTACGAGCAGTACTTC.

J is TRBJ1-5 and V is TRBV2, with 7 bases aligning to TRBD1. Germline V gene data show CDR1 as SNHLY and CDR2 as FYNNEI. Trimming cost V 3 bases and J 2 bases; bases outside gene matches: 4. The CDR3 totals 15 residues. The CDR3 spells CASSEIDRGNQPQHF. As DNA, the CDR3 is TGTGCCAGCAGTGAGATAGACAGGGGCAATCAGCCCCAGCATTTT.

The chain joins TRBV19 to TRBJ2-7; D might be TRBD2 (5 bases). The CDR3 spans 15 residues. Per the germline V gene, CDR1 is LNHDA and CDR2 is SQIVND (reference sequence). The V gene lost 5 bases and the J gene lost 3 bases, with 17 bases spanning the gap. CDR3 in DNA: TGTGCCAGTAGTTCCCCCCCCGACGGGAACTACGAGCAGTACTTC. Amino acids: CASSSPPDGNYEQYF.

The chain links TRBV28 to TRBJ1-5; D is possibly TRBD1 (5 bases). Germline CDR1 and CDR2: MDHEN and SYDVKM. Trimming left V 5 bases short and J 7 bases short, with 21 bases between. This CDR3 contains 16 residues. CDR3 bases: TGTGCCAGCAGTACCCGACTCACGGGGGGAGGACAGCCCCAGCATTTT. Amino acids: CASSTRLTGGGQPQHF.

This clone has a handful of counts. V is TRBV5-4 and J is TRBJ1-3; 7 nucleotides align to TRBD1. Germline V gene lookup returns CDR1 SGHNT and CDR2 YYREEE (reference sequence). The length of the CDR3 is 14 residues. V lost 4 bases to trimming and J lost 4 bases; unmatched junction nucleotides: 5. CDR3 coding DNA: TGTGCCAGCAGCCTGACAGGGTTAGGAAACACCATATATTTT. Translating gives CASSLTGLGNTIYF.